The 15 T cell receptor beta chains below were found in one sample sequenced in a study of cytomegalovirus exposure and HLA in healthy donors. The PCR ran on 60 Vbeta and 13 Jbeta primers. Produced via immunoSEQ multiplex PCR; TCRdb's table is partial and in-frame only. The sample lists 50,000 to 65,000 clones; around 82% were seen once. The sequenced sample was PBMCs. The receptors shown here come from a woman between 18 and 30 years old in good health and CMV-seronegative.

This rearrangement joins TRBV9 to TRBJ1-5; D is ambiguous. Germline CDR1 is SGDLS and CDR2 is YYNGEE. Trimming took off 4 bases at V and 1 base at J, with 9 bases between the two ends. The length of the CDR3 is 14 residues. As DNA, the CDR3 is TGTGCCAGCAGCACAACCTTAAGCAATCAGCCCCAGCATTTT. Translated, it gives CASSTTLSNQPQHF.

This sequence joins TRBV6-5 and TRBJ2-2, with D maybe TRBD2 (6 bases). V lost 0 bases, J lost 5 bases, and 7 bases lay in between. The CDR3 has 14 residues. Germline CDR1 MNHEY, CDR2 SVGAGI. CDR3 DNA sequence: TGTGCCAGCAGTTACTCGCGGGGTACCGGGGAGCTGTTTTTT. It codes for CASSYSRGTGELFF.

This clone was counted once. V is TRBV30 and J is TRBJ2-3; 10 nucleotides match TRBD2. Looked up from germline, CDR1 is GTSNPN and CDR2 is SVGIG (reference sequence). The CDR3 consists of 14 residues. The CDR3 DNA follows: TGTGCTACTTCCGGGACTAGCGACCCAGATACGCAGTATTTT. Translation gives CATSGTSDPDTQYF.

The chain links TRBV4-1 to TRBJ2-5; unclear D gene. This CDR3 contains 11 residues. CDR1 and CDR2 from the germline V gene are MGHRA and YSYEKL. V lost 4 bases, J lost 8 bases, and 8 bases lay in between. DNA of the CDR3: TGCGCCAGCAGCCTATTCGTAACCCAGTACTTC. Protein sequence: CASSLFVTQYF.

The rearrangement joins TRBV9 to TRBJ1-1; D may be TRBD1 (5 bases). Germline V gives CDR1 SGDLS, CDR2 YYNGEE. CDR3 length equals 14 residues. V dropped 0 bases and J dropped 2 bases, with 8 bases sitting between them. The CDR3 loop reads CASSVEGVNTEAFF. The DNA of the CDR3 is TGTGCCAGCAGCGTAGAAGGGGTAAACACTGAAGCTTTCTTT.

The chain joins TRBV9 to TRBJ2-1; D not resolved. The CDR3 contains 14 residues. The V and J ends lost 4 bases and 2 bases respectively, with 10 bases between them. The V gene's germline CDR1 is SGDLS and CDR2 YYNGEE. DNA for the CDR3: TGTGCCAGCAGCCCCAGTCTGACCTACAATGAGCAGTTCTTC. This encodes CASSPSLTYNEQFF.

This chain connects TRBV5-1 to TRBJ1-4, with 9 bases identical to TRBD1. V lost 4 bases, J lost 7 bases, and 5 bases stayed unmatched. The germline gives CDR1 SGHRS, CDR2 YFSETQ. The CDR3 is 14 amino acids. The CDR3 sequence: CASSVGQGSEKLFF. CDR3 DNA sequence: TGCGCCAGCAGCGTGGGACAGGGAAGTGAAAAACTGTTTTTT.

The chain joins TRBV5-1 to TRBJ2-5, with TRBD1 matching 7 bases. The V segment lost 5 bases and the J segment 2 bases; nucleotides outside the gene matches: 0. From germline, CDR1 is SGHRS and CDR2 YFSETQ. The CDR3 totals 12 residues. CDR3 nucleotide sequence: TGCGCCAGCAGACAGGGGCAAGAGACCCAGTACTTC. Residues: CASRQGQETQYF.

With regard to this clone: At one end, the junction sequence differs from germline, possibly due to a read error. The chain recombines TRBV5-5 with TRBJ2-6, with a tentative D call TRBD1 (5 bases). Germline CDR1 SGHKS, CDR2 YYEKEE (reference sequence). The length of the CDR3 is 15 residues. CDR3 DNA sequence: TGTGTCAGCAGCTTCGAGAGCTCTGGGGCCAACGGCCTGACTTTC. Its translation is CVSSFESSGANGLTF.

The V call is TRBV7-9, the J call TRBJ2-5; D not resolved. V shed 5 bases and J shed 2 bases, with 15 bases lying between them. Germline V lookup: CDR1 SEHNR, CDR2 FQNEAQ (reference sequence). This CDR3 spans 15 amino acids. In DNA form, the CDR3 reads TGTGCCAGCAGCCTACCCGCAACCTTACAAGAGACCCAGTACTTC. Protein sequence: CASSLPATLQETQYF. Drawing the rest from reference TRBV7-9 and TRBJ2-5, the complete variable domain is DTGVSQNPRHKITKRGQNVTFRCDPISEHNRLYWYRQTLGQGPEFLTYFQNEAQLEKSRLLSDRFSAERPKGSFSTLEIQRTEQGDSAMYLCASSLPATLQETQYFGPGTRLLVL.

This clone was seen more than once but under ten times. The CDR3 loop is CASSPPGGQGWDTQYF. DNA for the CDR3: TGTGCCAGCTCACCCCCCGGCGGACAGGGTTGGGATACGCAGTATTTT. This chain connects TRBV18 to TRBJ2-3; 8 nucleotides match TRBD1. The CDR3 loop spans 16 amino acids. Trimming took 3 bases from V and 6 from J; bases not matched to a gene: 11. The germline gives CDR1 KGHSH, CDR2 LQKENI.

The CDR3: CASSVGTGNKETQYF. CDR3 in DNA: TGTGCCAGCAGCGTAGGTACAGGGAATAAAGAGACCCAGTACTTC. The chain has TRBV9 and TRBJ2-5; tentative D call: TRBD1 (6 bases). The CDR3 contains 15 residues. The V end lost 0 bases, the J end lost 3 bases, and 12 bases lay between the germline ends. Germline V gene data show CDR1 as SGDLS and CDR2 as YYNGEE.

This chain links TRBV28 with TRBJ2-7; 8 bases fit TRBD1. V lost 7 bases and J lost 6; bases outside the gene matches: 8. CDR3 length: 13 residues. The germline gives CDR1 MDHEN, CDR2 SYDVKM. Here the CDR3 DNA reads TGTGCCAGCATCAGGCAGGGGGCCATCGAGCAGTACTTC. Translating gives CASIRQGAIEQYF.

The chain joins TRBV7-9 to TRBJ2-1; 7 bases are shared with TRBD2. V shed 3 bases and J 8 bases; nucleotides not matched to a gene: 19. Germline CDR1 and CDR2: SEHNR and FQNEAQ (reference sequence). The CDR3 loop spans 18 amino acids. The CDR3: CASSFSGPPSGIEDEQFF. The CDR3 nucleotides read TGTGCCAGCAGCTTCTCCGGACCCCCCAGCGGGATAGAGGATGAGCAGTTCTTC.

The genes are TRBV27 and TRBJ1-2, with unresolved D. Trimming took 5 bases from V and 4 from J, leaving 11 bases between them. This CDR3 is built from 13 residues. Germline V gives CDR1 MNHEY, CDR2 SMNVEV (reference sequence). The CDR3 reads CASSPQGSYGYTF. For the CDR3, the DNA is TGTGCCAGCAGTCCCCAAGGGAGCTATGGCTACACCTTC.